This T cell receptor (beta chain) was found in a study of cytomegalovirus exposure and HLA in healthy donors (TCRdb year 2017). Regarding the complete study: According to a later analysis, one platform produced both the roughly 130 validation repertoires and the 670 or so repertoires of the first cohort. The study aimed to test whether signatures of past pathogen exposure could be identified by cataloging public T cell receptors. A separate validation cohort of 100 to 150 different subjects was used in addition to the 666-subject first cohort. To predict cytomegalovirus infection status, the study combined high-throughput TCR immunosequencing, statistical association of individual TCRs with disease status, and machine learning.

The germline V gene (reference sequence) gives CDR1 as SEHNR and CDR2 as FQNEAQ. The CDR3 goes from the cysteine to the phenylalanine over 15 residues. Left in the record is the CDR3 DNA by itself, 45 bases read in frame from the first base. V lost 4 bases and J lost 4 bases, and the count of bases not matched to a germline gene is 9. The paper as a whole reports these results and caveats: Most TCR sequences were seen in very few donors, while some public TCRs were found in many individuals. Three of the identified cytomegalovirus-associated TCR beta chains were confirmed in vitro to be specific for cytomegalovirus antigens. The authors suggested that the approach could potentially be extended to other disease states and immunological phenotypes. The classifier was reported to diagnose cytomegalovirus status with high specificity and sensitivity in both the original and validation cohorts. In a later analysis, TCRs clustered in the first cohort were found to also tend to co-occur in the 100 to 150 validation repertoires, with approximately 95% of cluster scores above 0. The study listed 150 to 200 TCR beta chains as associated with cytomegalovirus. The validation cohort had no HLA typing available for a later analysis, so co-occurrence within that cohort was assessed over all 120 repertoires.

Separate from the approximately 670-subject first cohort, the validation cohort of about 120 subjects was the group to which the donors belonged. Receptor libraries were prepared by the immunoSEQ multiplex PCR assay. Under the source paper's analysis protocol: To diagnose cytomegalovirus status from the catalog of TCR beta chain sequences, a statistical classification framework was built. This is the immuneACCESS table as TCRdb keeps it, with only in-frame sequences that have V and J called. A part of the clones is gone; compared with another copy, unresolved V genes explain less than half, and the rest is unexplained. The V and J calls and the clone size are those of that table, but D and trimming were determined from the DNA. Present in this sample are some 250,000 clones, more than 75% of which were seen just once. Of the sample, roughly 1.2% is held by the ten largest clones. With respect to this clone: The antigen it binds to is not known. No base-level quality is on record; no much larger clone is a single base apart.

Sequenced: PBMCs. The chain uses TRBV7-9 and TRBJ1-2, and TRBD1 matches 7 of the central bases. The sequence came from a woman in her twenties or thirties in good health and CMV-seropositive. CDR3 reads: CASSSQTGWAYGYTF. Here is the DNA: TGTGCCAGCAGCTCCCAGACAGGGTGGGCCTATGGCTACACCTTC.